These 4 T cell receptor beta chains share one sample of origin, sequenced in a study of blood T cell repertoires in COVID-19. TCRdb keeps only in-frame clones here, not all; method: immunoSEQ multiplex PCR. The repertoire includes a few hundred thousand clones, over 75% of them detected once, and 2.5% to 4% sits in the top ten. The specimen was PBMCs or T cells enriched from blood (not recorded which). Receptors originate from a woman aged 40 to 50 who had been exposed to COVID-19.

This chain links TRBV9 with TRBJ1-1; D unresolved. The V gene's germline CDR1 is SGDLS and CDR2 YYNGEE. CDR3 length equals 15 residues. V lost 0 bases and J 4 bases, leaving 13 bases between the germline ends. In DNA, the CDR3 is TGTGCCAGCAGCGTAGCAATGGGGAGGGCCACTGAAGCTTTCTTT. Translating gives CASSVAMGRATEAFF.

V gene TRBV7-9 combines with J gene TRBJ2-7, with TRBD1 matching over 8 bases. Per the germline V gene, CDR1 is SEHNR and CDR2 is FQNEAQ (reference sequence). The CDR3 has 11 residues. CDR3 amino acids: CASSPPGQVRV. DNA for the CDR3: TGTGCCAGCAGCCCCCCGGGACAGGTTCGAGTC.

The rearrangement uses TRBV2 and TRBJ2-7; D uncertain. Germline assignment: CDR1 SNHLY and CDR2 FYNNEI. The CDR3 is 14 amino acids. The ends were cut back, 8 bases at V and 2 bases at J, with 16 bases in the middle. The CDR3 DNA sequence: TGTGCCAGCGAATCCGAGGTCAAAGCCTACGAGCAGTACTTC. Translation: CASESEVKAYEQYF.

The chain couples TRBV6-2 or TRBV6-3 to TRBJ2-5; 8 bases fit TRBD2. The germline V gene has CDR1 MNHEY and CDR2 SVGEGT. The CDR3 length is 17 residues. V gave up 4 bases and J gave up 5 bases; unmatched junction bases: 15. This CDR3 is CASSSVTPGTRLETQYF. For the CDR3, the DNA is TGTGCCAGCAGTTCCGTTACCCCCGGGACTAGATTGGAGACCCAGTACTTC.